A single sample gave rise to the 19 T cell receptor beta chains below, sequenced in a study of T-cell reconstitution after alpha-beta-depleted transplantation in children. Using unique molecular identifiers, the investigators prepared the TCRbeta library. TCRdb passed the PCR reads through MiXCR, listing each CDR3 protein once. The sample records around 270,000 distinct CDR3 sequences, around 9.1% being singletons. Material: PBMCs, obtained before TCRalphabeta/CD19-depleted stem cell transplant. The receptors were gathered from a boy in the first two years of life with acute myeloid leukemia, due to receive a stem cell transplant.

The sample holds many counts of this clonotype. V usage is TRBV18 and J usage is TRBJ2-7; D remains unclear. From germline, CDR1 is KGHSH and CDR2 LQKENI. V dropped 1 base and J dropped 6 bases, with 13 bases sitting between them. This CDR3 has 14 amino acids. The CDR3 region has the DNA TGTGCCAGCTCACCACTCTCGACTGTTTCCGAGCAGTACTTC. Translation gives CASSPLSTVSEQYF.

This clonotype was seen many times. The J gene is TRBJ1-2, the V gene TRBV20-1; tentatively, D is TRBD1 (6 bases). The CDR3 extends over 12 amino acids. Deletions cut 1 base from V and 5 bases from J, with 8 bases between. The V gene's germline CDR1 is DFQATT and CDR2 SNEGSKA (reference sequence). In nucleotides, the CDR3 is TGCAGTGCTAGAGTACAGGGTTATGGCTACACCTTC. Translation: CSARVQGYGYTF.

This clonotype was counted between two and nine times. The gene calls are TRBV6-1 and TRBJ1-1, with D maybe TRBD1 (5 bases). Germline V gene data show CDR1 as MNHNS and CDR2 as SASEGT. The CDR3 has 14 amino acids. V was clipped by 4 bases and J by 1 base, with 10 bases between them. CDR3 sequence: CASSGGQPNTEAFF. The CDR3, as DNA: TGTGCCAGCAGTGGCGGACAACCGAACACTGAAGCTTTCTTT.

This clonotype was observed at least ten times. The chain couples TRBV29-1 to TRBJ1-2; 7 positions agree with TRBD1. Unmatched junction bases numbered 12, after V lost 2 bases and J lost 6 bases. CDR1 and CDR2 from the germline V gene are SQVTM and ANQGSEA. The CDR3 runs 15 residues. The CDR3 protein is CSVELAAQQGNGYTF. The CDR3 DNA is TGCAGCGTTGAATTGGCCGCACAACAGGGGAATGGCTACACCTTC.

The sample holds a few counts of this clonotype. The V and J genes are TRBV3-1 and TRBJ2-3, with D possibly TRBD2 on 6 matching bases. Germline V gene lookup returns CDR1 LGHDT and CDR2 YNNKEL (reference sequence). V lost 8 bases, J lost 5 bases, and 17 bases lay in between. The CDR3 runs 14 residues. The CDR3 DNA reads TGTGCCAGCGTTAGGACGGGAGAGCTAGATACGCAGTATTTT. Translated: CASVRTGELDTQYF.

This clonotype was picked up many times. The DNA for the CDR3 is TGCGCCAGCAGCCAAGAGGACTGGCGGGGGGCGAACACCGGGGAGCTGTTTTTT. Encoded protein: CASSQEDWRGANTGELFF. The V and J genes are TRBV4-3 and TRBJ2-2; TRBD2 matches 8 bases. Looked up from germline, CDR1 is LGHNA and CDR2 is YSLEER. The CDR3 runs to 18 residues. Germline trimming cut 0 bases from V and 0 bases from J; bases unmatched to any gene: 6.

About this clonotype itself: A much bigger clone sits one base away, suggesting this may be a read error. V usage is TRBV20-1 and J usage is TRBJ2-5; TRBD1 agrees at 8 bases. Looked up from germline, CDR1 is DFQATT and CDR2 is SNEGSKA (reference sequence). Trimming at V came to 5 bases and at J to 5 bases, leaving 7 bases not matched to a gene. The CDR3 is made up of 13 amino acids. In DNA form, the CDR3 reads TGCAGTGCTCCCGGGACAGGTCGGGAGACCCAGTACTTC. Residues: CSAPGTGRETQYF.

The sample holds many counts of this clonotype. The chain uses TRBV28 and TRBJ1-4, with D possibly being TRBD1 (5 bases). The CDR3 totals 16 residues. Trimming shortened V by 5 bases and J by 5 bases, and 18 bases separated the two germline ends. Germline CDR1 and CDR2: MDHEN and SYDVKM. As DNA, the CDR3 is TGTGCCAGCAGTCCCATCACCTACAGGATGAATGAAAAACTGTTTTTT. It translates to CASSPITYRMNEKLFF.

The sample holds many counts of this clonotype. The V call is TRBV29-1, the J call TRBJ2-7, with 7 bases aligning to TRBD1. The CDR3 sequence is 13 residues long. With V trimmed by 7 bases and J by 4 bases, 10 bases remained unmatched. From germline, CDR1 is SQVTM and CDR2 ANQGSEA. CDR3 sequence reads: CSATTGNEYEQYF. CDR3 DNA sequence: TGCAGCGCTACGACAGGGAACGAGTACGAGCAGTACTTC.

The chain couples TRBV6-1 to TRBJ1-5; possible D gene TRBD1, 6 bases. Germline CDR1 is MNHNS and CDR2 is SASEGT. The CDR3 has 14 residues. V was cut by 6 bases and J by 5 bases, with 14 bases left in between. In DNA, the CDR3 is TGTGCCAGCAGCCCCGACAGGAGGGATCAGCCCCAGCATTTT. This gives the protein CASSPDRRDQPQHF.

The sample holds many counts of this clonotype. The chain recombines TRBV12-3 or TRBV12-4 with TRBJ1-5; possible D gene TRBD1, 6 bases. The CDR3 spans 15 residues. V was cut by 2 bases and J by 2 bases, with 10 bases left in between. The CDR3 DNA follows: TGTGCCAGCAGTTTATGGGGGGCTGGCAATCAGCCCCAGCATTTT. This gives the protein CASSLWGAGNQPQHF.

This clonotype came up many times. The chain is built from TRBV29-1 and TRBJ1-2, with 8 bases matching TRBD1. Unmatched junction bases numbered 8, after V lost 3 bases and J lost 2 bases. The germline CDR1 and CDR2 sequences are SQVTM and ANQGSEA. The CDR3 runs 15 residues. CDR3 in DNA: TGCAGCGTTGAGCACAGGGGGAAGGGAAACTATGGCTACACCTTC. This gives the protein CSVEHRGKGNYGYTF.

This clonotype showed up just a few times. The chain uses TRBV19 and TRBJ2-3; 8 nucleotides agree with TRBD1. The J segment lost 4 bases and the V segment lost 1 base, leaving 10 bases of the junction unmatched. This CDR3 is 17 amino acids long. Germline CDR1 and CDR2: LNHDA and SQIVND (reference sequence). The CDR3 here is CASSIGVSGQVADTQYF. The CDR3 coding sequence is TGTGCCAGTAGTATAGGAGTTTCGGGACAGGTGGCAGATACGCAGTATTTT.

This clonotype was seen at least ten times. DNA for the CDR3: TGCGCCAGCAGCTTGGCACCCGGGACAGGGGGCGACACTGAAGCTTTCTTT. The encoded protein is CASSLAPGTGGDTEAFF. The rearrangement links TRBV5-1 to TRBJ1-1; 12 nucleotides agree with TRBD1. CDR3 length: 17 amino acids. V shed 0 bases, J shed 3 bases, and the junction held 6 bases outside the gene matches. In germline, CDR1 is SGHRS, CDR2 YFSETQ.

This clonotype was picked up many times. The V and J genes are TRBV27 and TRBJ2-1; TRBD1 matches 7 bases. The CDR3 covers 14 residues. Trimming removed 6 bases from V and 4 bases from J; junction bases left unmatched: 6. The germline gives CDR1 MNHEY, CDR2 SMNVEV (reference sequence). In nucleotides, the CDR3 is TGTGCCAGCAGCTACAGGGGAAGATACAATGAGCAGTTCTTC. Protein sequence: CASSYRGRYNEQFF.

This clonotype was observed many times. The chain is built from TRBV24-1 and TRBJ2-1; possibly TRBD2 for D (6 bases). CDR1 is KGHDR, CDR2 SFDVKD, per germline. The CDR3 loop spans 15 amino acids. The V gene lost 5 bases and the J gene lost 7 bases, with 17 bases spanning the gap. The CDR3 coding sequence is TGTGCCACCAGTGGACGGCGGGACCGGAATAATGAGCAGTTCTTC. It translates to CATSGRRDRNNEQFF.

The chain is built from TRBV12-3 or TRBV12-4 and TRBJ1-5; D is undetermined. V was pared by 1 base and J by 1 base, with 17 bases between. CDR3 size: 18 residues. DNA for the CDR3: TGTGCCAGCAGTTTAGGGGGAGGAGGGAACCCCAGCAATCAGCCCCAGCATTTT. The encoded protein is CASSLGGGGNPSNQPQHF.

The chain has TRBV20-1 and TRBJ2-2; maybe TRBD2 (5 bases). Germline V gene sequence: CDR1 DFQATT, CDR2 SNEGSKA (reference sequence). V dropped 0 bases and J dropped 2 bases, with 10 bases sitting between them. This CDR3 spans 15 amino acids. CDR3 in DNA: TGCAGTGCTAGAGAGTTTGGGAGCAACACCGGGGAGCTGTTTTTT. This translates into CSAREFGSNTGELFF.

The rearrangement joins TRBV6-5 to TRBJ1-5, with unresolved D. This CDR3 contains 15 residues. From germline, CDR1 is MNHEY and CDR2 SVGAGI. Between the trimmed V and J ends, which lost 2 bases and 2 bases, there was a span of 10 bases. CDR3: CASSYVGGGNQPQHF. DNA for the CDR3: TGTGCCAGCAGTTACGTCGGAGGCGGCAATCAGCCCCAGCATTTT.